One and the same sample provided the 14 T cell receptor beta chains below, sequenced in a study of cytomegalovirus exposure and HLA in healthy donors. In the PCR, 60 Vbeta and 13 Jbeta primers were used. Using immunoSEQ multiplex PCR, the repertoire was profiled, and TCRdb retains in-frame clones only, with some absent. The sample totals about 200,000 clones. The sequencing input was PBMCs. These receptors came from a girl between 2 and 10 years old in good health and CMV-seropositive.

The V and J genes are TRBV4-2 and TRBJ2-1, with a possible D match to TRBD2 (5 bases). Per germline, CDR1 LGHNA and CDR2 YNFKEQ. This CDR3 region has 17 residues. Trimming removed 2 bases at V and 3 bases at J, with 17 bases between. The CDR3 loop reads CASSQNKDRGYYNEQFF. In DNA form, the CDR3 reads TGTGCCAGCAGCCAAAATAAAGATAGAGGGTACTACAATGAGCAGTTCTTC.

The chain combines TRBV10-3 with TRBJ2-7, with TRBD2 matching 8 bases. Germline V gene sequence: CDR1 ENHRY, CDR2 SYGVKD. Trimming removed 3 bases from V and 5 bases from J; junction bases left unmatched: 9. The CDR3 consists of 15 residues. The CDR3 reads CAISDWREDRHEQYF. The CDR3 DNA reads TGTGCCATCAGTGATTGGCGGGAGGATCGGCACGAGCAGTACTTC.

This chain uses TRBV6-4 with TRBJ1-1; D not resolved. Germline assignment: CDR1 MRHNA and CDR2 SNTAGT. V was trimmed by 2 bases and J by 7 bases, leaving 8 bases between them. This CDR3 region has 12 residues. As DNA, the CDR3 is TGTGCCAGCAGTGACAGAGGAGGTGAAGCTTTCTTT. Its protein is CASSDRGGEAFF.

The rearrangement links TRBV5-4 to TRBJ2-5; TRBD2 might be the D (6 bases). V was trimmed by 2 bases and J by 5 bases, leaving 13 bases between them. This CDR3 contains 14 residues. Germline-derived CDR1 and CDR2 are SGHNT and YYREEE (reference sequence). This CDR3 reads CASSFGGIGETQYF. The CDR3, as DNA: TGTGCCAGCAGCTTTGGCGGGATTGGTGAGACCCAGTACTTC.

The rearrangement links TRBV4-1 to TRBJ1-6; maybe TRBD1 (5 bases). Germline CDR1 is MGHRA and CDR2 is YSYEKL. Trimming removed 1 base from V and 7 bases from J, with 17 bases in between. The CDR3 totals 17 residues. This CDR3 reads CASSQVSTAHGNSPLHF. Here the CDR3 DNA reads TGCGCCAGCAGCCAAGTATCGACAGCACACGGGAATTCACCCCTCCACTTT.

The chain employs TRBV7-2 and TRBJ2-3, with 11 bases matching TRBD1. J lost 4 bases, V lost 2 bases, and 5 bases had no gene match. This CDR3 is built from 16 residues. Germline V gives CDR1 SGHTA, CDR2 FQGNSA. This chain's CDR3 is CASSLPEDRGPDTQYF. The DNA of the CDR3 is TGTGCCAGCAGCTTACCAGAGGACAGGGGGCCAGATACGCAGTATTTT.

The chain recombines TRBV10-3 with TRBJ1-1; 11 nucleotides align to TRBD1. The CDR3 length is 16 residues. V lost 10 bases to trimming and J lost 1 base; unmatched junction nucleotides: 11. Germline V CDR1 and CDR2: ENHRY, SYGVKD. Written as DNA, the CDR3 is TGTGCCAGCCGCCTCGGGACAGGGGGAGGGAACACTGAAGCTTTCTTT. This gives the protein CASRLGTGGGNTEAFF.

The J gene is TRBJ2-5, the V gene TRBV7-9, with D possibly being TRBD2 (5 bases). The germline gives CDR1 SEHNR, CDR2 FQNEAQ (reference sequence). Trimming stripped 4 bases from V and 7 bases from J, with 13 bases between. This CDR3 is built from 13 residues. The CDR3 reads CASSSRASGTQYF. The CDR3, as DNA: TGTGCCAGCAGCTCGAGGGCATCTGGGACCCAGTACTTC.

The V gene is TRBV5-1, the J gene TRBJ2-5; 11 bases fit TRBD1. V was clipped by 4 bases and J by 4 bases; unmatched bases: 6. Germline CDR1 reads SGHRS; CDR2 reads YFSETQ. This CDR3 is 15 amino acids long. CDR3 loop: CASSAGTGGRETQYF. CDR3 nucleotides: TGCGCCAGCAGCGCCGGGACAGGGGGGCGAGAGACCCAGTACTTC.

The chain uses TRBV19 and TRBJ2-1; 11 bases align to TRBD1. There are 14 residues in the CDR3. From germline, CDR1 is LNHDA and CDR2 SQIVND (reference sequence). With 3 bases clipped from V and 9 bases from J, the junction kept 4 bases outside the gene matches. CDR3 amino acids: CASSIRDRGGEQFF. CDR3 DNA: TGTGCCAGTAGTATTAGGGACAGGGGGGGTGAGCAGTTCTTC. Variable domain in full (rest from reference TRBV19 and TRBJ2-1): DGGITQSPKYLFRKEGQNVTLSCEQNLNHDAMYWYRQDPGQGLRLIYYSQIVNDFQKGDIAEGYSVSREKKESFPLTVTSAQKNPTAFYLCASSIRDRGGEQFFGPGTRLTVL.

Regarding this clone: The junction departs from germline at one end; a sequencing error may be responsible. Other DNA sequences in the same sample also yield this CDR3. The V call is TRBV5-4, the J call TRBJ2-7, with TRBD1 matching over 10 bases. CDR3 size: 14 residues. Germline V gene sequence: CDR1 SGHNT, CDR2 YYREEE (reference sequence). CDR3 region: CASSLGQGAYEQYF. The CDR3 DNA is TGTGCCAGCAGCTTGGGACAGGGGGCCTACGAGCAGTACTTT.

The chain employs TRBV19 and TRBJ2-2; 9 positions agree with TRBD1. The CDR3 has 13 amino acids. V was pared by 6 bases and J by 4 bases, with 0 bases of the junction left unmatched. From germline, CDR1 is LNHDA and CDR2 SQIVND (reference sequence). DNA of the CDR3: TGTGCCAGTAGGACAGGGGGCACCGGGGAGCTGTTTTTT. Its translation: CASRTGGTGELFF.

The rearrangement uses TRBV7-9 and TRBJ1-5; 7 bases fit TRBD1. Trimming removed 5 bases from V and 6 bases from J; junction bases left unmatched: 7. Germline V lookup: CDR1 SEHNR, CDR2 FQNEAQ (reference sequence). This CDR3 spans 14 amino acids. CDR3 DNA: TGTGCCAGCAGCCCAAGACAGGGCCCTCAGCCCCAGCATTTT. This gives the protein CASSPRQGPQPQHF.

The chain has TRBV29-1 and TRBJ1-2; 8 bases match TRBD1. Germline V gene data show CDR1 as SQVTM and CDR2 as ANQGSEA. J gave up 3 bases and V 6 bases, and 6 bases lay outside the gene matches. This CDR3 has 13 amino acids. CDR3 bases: TGCAGCGTACTGACAGGGGATGACTATGGCTACACCTTC. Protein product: CSVLTGDDYGYTF.